The clone carrying this T cell receptor (beta chain) was seen a handful of times. Its antigen is unidentified. Next came a second PCR, run for roughly 6 to 11 cycles, which used a sample-barcoded 5' primer along with a J-beta primer mix. Each single sample gave us at least 2.5 million CDR3-containing paired-end reads. Each CDR3 protein is one row after TCRdb ran MiXCR on the 5' RACE reads. The sample has some 1.5 million distinct CDR3 sequences, about 45% seen once. Germline V gene sequence: CDR1 MNHEY, CDR2 SVGEGT. CDR3 length equals 17 residues. The germline V and J ends were trimmed by 2 bases and 6 bases, with 20 bases remaining between them. This sample is drawn from a study of blood T cells in healthy people across ages. Study results and limitations: Considered underestimates were the diversity estimates obtained from one million T cells.

The rearrangement links TRBV6-2 or TRBV6-3 to TRBJ1-5, with TRBD1 as a possible D gene (5 bases). The sequence derives from a woman between 18 and 29 years old in good health. The source material was blood. For the CDR3, the DNA is TGTGCCAGCAGTTACAGGTCAGGGATGAGTATCGGTCAGCCCCAGCATTTT. It yields the protein CASSYRSGMSIGQPQHF.